This TCR beta chain came from a study of blood T cell repertoires in COVID-19. Produced via immunoSEQ multiplex PCR; TCRdb's table is partial and in-frame only. Of 200,000 to 250,000 clones listed, 82% are singletons. V was pared by 4 bases and J by 3 bases, with 9 bases of the junction left unmatched. There are 15 residues in the CDR3. Germline CDR1 LGHDT, CDR2 YNNKEL (reference sequence). The chain is built from TRBV3-1 (or the pseudogene TRBV3-2) and TRBJ2-7, with 7 bases lining up with TRBD1. Sequenced: PBMCs or T cells enriched from blood (not recorded which). The receptor comes from a woman aged 55-70 years who had recovered from COVID-19. The CDR3 DNA follows: TGTGCCAGCAGCCCAGGACAGGTTTCACGCTACGAGCAGTACTTC. Translated, it gives CASSPGQVSRYEQYF.